The rows below give T cell receptor beta chains drawn from one sample of a study of blood T cell repertoires in COVID-19. Assay: immunoSEQ multiplex PCR; the TCRdb copy retains only in-frame clones and omits some. Of fewer than 600,000 clones in the sample, roughly nine tenths are singletons; the top ten hold over 0.7%. Specimen: peripheral blood. These receptors were taken from a man younger than 35 with COVID-19, enrolled during active disease. CDR3s include the opening cysteine and the closing phenylalanine or tryptophan. Each record gives: D gene, clone size, J gene, V gene, CDR3 DNA, CDR3 protein. The D gene is left open where the match is weak. The listing skips clone size in some rows; elsewhere it reads once, few, many or a size class.

d_call: NA
clone_size: NA
j_call: TRBJ2-5
v_call: TRBV2
cdr3_nt: TGTGCCACCGAGGCGGAGTTCCAAGAGACCCAGTACTTC
cdr3_aa: CATEAEFQETQYF

d_call: NA
clone_size: NA
j_call: TRBJ2-7
v_call: TRBV5-1
cdr3_nt: TGCGCCAGCAGCTTGGGGGACTTCTACGAGCAGTACTTC
cdr3_aa: CASSLGDFYEQYF

d_call: TRBD1
clone_size: NA
j_call: TRBJ2-1
v_call: TRBV6-1
cdr3_nt: TGTGCCAGCAGTGAGCTGGGACAGGGGGCCTACAATGAGCAGTTCTTC
cdr3_aa: CASSELGQGAYNEQFF

d_call: TRBD2
clone_size: once
j_call: TRBJ2-1
v_call: TRBV6-5
cdr3_nt: TGTGCCAGCAGTTTAGGTGCGGGAGGGATAGATGAGCAGTTCTTC
cdr3_aa: CASSLGAGGIDEQFF

d_call: TRBD1
clone_size: NA
j_call: TRBJ1-2
v_call: TRBV3-1/TRBV3-2
cdr3_nt: TGTGCCAGCAGCTCAGGGGGGAGAGGCTACACCTTC
cdr3_aa: CASSSGGRGYTF

d_call: TRBD1
clone_size: NA
j_call: TRBJ2-7
v_call: TRBV5-5
cdr3_nt: TGTGCCAGCAGCTTGCGGGACAGCGAGTTTCGGGAGCAGTACTTC
cdr3_aa: CASSLRDSEFREQYF

d_call: NA
clone_size: NA
j_call: TRBJ2-3
v_call: TRBV9
cdr3_nt: TGTGCCAGCAGCGTAGTAACAGATACGCAGTATTTT
cdr3_aa: CASSVVTDTQYF

d_call: NA
clone_size: once
j_call: TRBJ1-1
v_call: TRBV12-2
cdr3_nt: TGTGCAAGTCGCCCCACCCTGCGTATCACTGAAGCTTTCTTT
cdr3_aa: CASRPTLRITEAFF

d_call: TRBD1
clone_size: NA
j_call: TRBJ1-4
v_call: TRBV2
cdr3_nt: TGTGCCAGCAGCCTAACTGGACAGGCCTTTAATGAAAAACTGTTTTTT
cdr3_aa: CASSLTGQAFNEKLFF

d_call: TRBD2
clone_size: NA
j_call: TRBJ2-3
v_call: TRBV11-3
cdr3_nt: TGTGCCACGAACCTAGCGGGAGTTTCAGATACGCAGTATTTT
cdr3_aa: CATNLAGVSDTQYF

d_call: NA
clone_size: NA
j_call: TRBJ1-4
v_call: TRBV19
cdr3_nt: TGTGCCACCAACTCGGCGGATCAGGGGATTTTTGAAAAACTGTTTTTT
cdr3_aa: CATNSADQGIFEKLFF

d_call: TRBD1
clone_size: NA
j_call: TRBJ2-5
v_call: TRBV5-1
cdr3_nt: TGCGCCAGCAGCTTGTACCTAGGGACAGGCGAAGAGACCCAGTACTTC
cdr3_aa: CASSLYLGTGEETQYF

d_call: NA
clone_size: few
j_call: TRBJ2-2
v_call: TRBV9
cdr3_nt: TGTGCCAGCAGCGTATATACGGTCGGGGAGCTGTTTTTT
cdr3_aa: CASSVYTVGELFF

d_call: TRBD1
clone_size: NA
j_call: TRBJ2-4
v_call: TRBV12-5
cdr3_nt: TGTGCTAGTGGTTTCCGCCGTATACAGGGGTCGATCCCGGACATTCAGTACTTC
cdr3_aa: CASGFRRIQGSIPDIQYF

d_call: TRBD1
clone_size: once
j_call: TRBJ2-5
v_call: TRBV19
cdr3_nt: TGTGCCAGTAGTATTACCGGGACAGGCCAAGAGACCCAGTACTTC
cdr3_aa: CASSITGTGQETQYF

d_call: TRBD1
clone_size: NA
j_call: TRBJ2-7
v_call: TRBV7-2
cdr3_nt: TGTGCCAGCAGCGTAAGGACAGGGGGTACCTACGAGCAGTACTTC
cdr3_aa: CASSVRTGGTYEQYF

d_call: TRBD2
clone_size: NA
j_call: TRBJ2-2
v_call: TRBV10-1
cdr3_nt: TGCGCCAGCAGTGGGACTAGCGGGGGCACCGGGGAGCTGTTTTTT
cdr3_aa: CASSGTSGGTGELFF

d_call: NA
clone_size: NA
j_call: TRBJ2-1
v_call: TRBV11-1
cdr3_nt: TGTGCCAGCAGCCCGGCATCAGGGGCAATGGGGAATGAGCAGTTCTTC
cdr3_aa: CASSPASGAMGNEQFF

d_call: TRBD2
clone_size: few
j_call: TRBJ2-5
v_call: TRBV7-9
cdr3_nt: TGTGCCAGCAGCCCAAGCGGGGGGCTCCAAGAGACCCAGTACTTC
cdr3_aa: CASSPSGGLQETQYF

d_call: TRBD2
clone_size: NA
j_call: TRBJ2-2
v_call: TRBV6-6
cdr3_nt: TGTGCCAGCAGTTCCCCAGGACTAGCGGCCGGGGAGCTGTTTTTT
cdr3_aa: CASSSPGLAAGELFF

d_call: NA
clone_size: NA
j_call: TRBJ2-1
v_call: TRBV6-5
cdr3_nt: TGTGCCAGCAGTAGGGGGGGATTCGAGCAGTTCTTC
cdr3_aa: CASSRGGFEQFF

d_call: NA
clone_size: NA
j_call: TRBJ2-7
v_call: TRBV19
cdr3_nt: TGTGCCAGCTCCTCGGCGGGTTACGAGCAGTACTTC
cdr3_aa: CASSSAGYEQYF

d_call: NA
clone_size: NA
j_call: TRBJ2-7
v_call: TRBV9
cdr3_nt: TGTGCCAGCAGCGTAGCCCCCGGCGGCTCCTACGAGCAGTACTTC
cdr3_aa: CASSVAPGGSYEQYF

d_call: NA
clone_size: NA
j_call: TRBJ1-6
v_call: TRBV5-1
cdr3_nt: TGCGCCAGCAGAAATGGGACTTCTTGGTCACCCCTCCACTTT
cdr3_aa: CASRNGTSWSPLHF

d_call: NA
clone_size: NA
j_call: TRBJ2-7
v_call: TRBV20-1
cdr3_nt: TGCAGTGCTAGAGCCGTACGGGAGCAGTACTTC
cdr3_aa: CSARAVREQYF

d_call: TRBD1
clone_size: NA
j_call: TRBJ1-2
v_call: TRBV10-3
cdr3_nt: TGTGCCATCAGTGAGTCGGGACAGGGGAACTATGGCTACACCTTC
cdr3_aa: CAISESGQGNYGYTF

d_call: TRBD2
clone_size: NA
j_call: TRBJ2-7
v_call: TRBV14
cdr3_nt: TGTGCCAGCAGCCACGGGAGGGCCTCGTACGAGGTCGGGTCGCAGTACTTC
cdr3_aa: CASSHGRASYEVGSQYF

d_call: NA
clone_size: NA
j_call: TRBJ1-1
v_call: TRBV21-1
cdr3_nt: TGTGCCAGCAGCAATTCAGAGGGGAGGACGAACACTGAAGCTTTCTTT
cdr3_aa: CASSNSEGRTNTEAFF

d_call: NA
clone_size: NA
j_call: TRBJ2-7
v_call: TRBV27
cdr3_nt: TGTGCCAGCAGTTTAACGAGCTCCTACGAGCAGTACTTC
cdr3_aa: CASSLTSSYEQYF

d_call: TRBD1
clone_size: NA
j_call: TRBJ2-7
v_call: TRBV29-1
cdr3_nt: TGCAGCGTTGTCCCCCCTCGACAGGGGAGCAGCTACGAGCAGTACTTC
cdr3_aa: CSVVPPRQGSSYEQYF

d_call: NA
clone_size: NA
j_call: TRBJ2-5
v_call: TRBV7-8
cdr3_nt: TGTGCCAGCAGCTCGGGGTCGGGCAGGTCAGAAACCCAGTACTTC
cdr3_aa: CASSSGSGRSETQYF